The 4 T cell receptor beta chains listed next were all sequenced from one sample in a study of tumor-infiltrating lymphocytes in primary liver carcinoma. The source of the blood RNA was unsorted whole blood, and germline DNA was extracted as well. TCR beta cDNA was reverse-transcribed from roughly 0.45 ug of total RNA. The reaction used a constant-region primer and ProtoScript II reverse transcriptase. Researchers made the TCR beta libraries by running three nested multiplex PCR rounds with slightly modified ARM-PCR. Researchers ran the first two PCR rounds for roughly 10 cycles each with TRBV1-TRBV30 forward primers and a C-beta reverse primer. Each CDR3 protein gets one entry after TCRdb re-called the multiplex PCR reads with MiXCR. This table holds 310,000 or so distinct CDR3 sequences, around 50% found once. Source material: peripheral blood. The receptor source for this set is a woman in her twenties or thirties with primary liver carcinoma and hepatitis B virus infection.

There are a few counts of this clonotype. V gene TRBV29-1 combines with J gene TRBJ2-3; 7 bases are a match to TRBD2. The CDR3 covers 14 residues. V trimming: 5 bases; J trimming: 2 bases; junction bases outside the gene matches: 7. CDR1 and CDR2 (germline): SQVTM, ANQGSEA. DNA for the CDR3: TGCAGCGTTTACGGCGGGACTAACACAGATACGCAGTATTTT. Its translation is CSVYGGTNTDTQYF.

Of note for this clonotype: A single base separates this from a much larger clone, so it may be a read error. The J gene is TRBJ2-7, the V gene TRBV6-5, with 9 bases aligning to TRBD1. Per the germline V gene, CDR1 is MNHEY and CDR2 is SVGAGI. This CDR3 has 14 residues. The junction had 7 bases not matched to a gene; V was cut back by 8 bases and J by 2 bases. CDR3 sequence (DNA): TGTGCCAGCGTTAGACAGGGGGACACCTACGAGCAGTACTTC. It codes for CASVRQGDTYEQYF.

The rearrangement uses TRBV12-5 and TRBJ1-1, with TRBD1 matching 7 bases. The germline V gene encodes CDR1 LGHNT and CDR2 FRNRAP. The CDR3 sequence is 14 residues long. With V trimmed by 7 bases and J by 7 bases, 12 bases remained unmatched. Here the CDR3 DNA reads TGTGCTAGTGAAAGACAGGGTGTGCGCAATGAAGCTTTCTTT. Its protein product is CASERQGVRNEAFF.

This clonotype was counted between two and nine times. The V call is TRBV6-1, the J call TRBJ2-3; TRBD1 agrees at 8 bases. This CDR3 has 15 amino acids. The germline CDR1 and CDR2 sequences are MNHNS and SASEGT. The junction had 9 bases not matched to a gene; V was cut back by 7 bases and J by 3 bases. The DNA of the CDR3 is TGTGCCAGCATCCTCCGGACAGGGTGGACAGATACGCAGTATTTT. Translation: CASILRTGWTDTQYF.